This T cell receptor beta chain was recovered during a study of shared clonotypes between healthy human individuals. In the study overall: Three CD4 naive, three CD4 memory, two CD8 naive and one CD8 memory plate were used per donor.

The healthy adult donors were HIV-negative and reported no recent acute infections or vaccinations. Here immunoSEQ multiplex PCR was the method, and the copy in TCRdb shows in-frame clones only, minus some. Among approximately 700,000 clones, about 80% were seen once, and the ten largest hold 1.5% to 2%. The V gene lost 1 base and the J gene lost 5 bases, with 6 bases spanning the gap. Germline V lookup: CDR1 SEHNR, CDR2 FQNEAQ (reference sequence). CDR3 size: 13 residues. The specimen sequenced was memory CD4+ T cells sorted from blood. Subset in this sample: CD45RA-negative fraction. The rearrangement links TRBV7-9 to TRBJ1-5, with a weak D call TRBD1 (5 bases). This TCR derives from a woman aged 25 to 39 in good health. The DNA for the CDR3 is TGTGCCAGCAGCTTAGGACAGTATCAGCCCCAGCATTTT. It yields the protein CASSLGQYQPQHF.